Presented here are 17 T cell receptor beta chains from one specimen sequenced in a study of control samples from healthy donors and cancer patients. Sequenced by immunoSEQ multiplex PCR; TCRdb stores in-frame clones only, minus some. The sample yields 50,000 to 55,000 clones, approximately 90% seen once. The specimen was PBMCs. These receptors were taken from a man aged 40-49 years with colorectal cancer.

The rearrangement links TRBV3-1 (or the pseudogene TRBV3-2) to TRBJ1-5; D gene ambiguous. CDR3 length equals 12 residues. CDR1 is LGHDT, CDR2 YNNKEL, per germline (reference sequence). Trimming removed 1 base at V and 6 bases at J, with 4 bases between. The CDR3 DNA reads TGTGCCAGCAGCCAAGGTTTTCAGCCCCAGCATTTT. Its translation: CASSQGFQPQHF.

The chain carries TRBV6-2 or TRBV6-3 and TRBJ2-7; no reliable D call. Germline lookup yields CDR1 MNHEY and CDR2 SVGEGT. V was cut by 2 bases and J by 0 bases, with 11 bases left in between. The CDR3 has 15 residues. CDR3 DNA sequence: TGTGCCAGCAGTTACAGGGTCCCTGTCTCCTACGAGCAGTACTTC. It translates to CASSYRVPVSYEQYF.

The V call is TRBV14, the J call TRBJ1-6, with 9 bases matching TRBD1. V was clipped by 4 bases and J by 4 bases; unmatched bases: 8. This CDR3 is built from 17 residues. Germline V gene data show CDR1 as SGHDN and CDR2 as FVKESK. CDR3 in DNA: TGTGCCAGCAGCCCACTCGGACAGGGGTTATATAATTCACCCCTCCACTTT. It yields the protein CASSPLGQGLYNSPLHF.

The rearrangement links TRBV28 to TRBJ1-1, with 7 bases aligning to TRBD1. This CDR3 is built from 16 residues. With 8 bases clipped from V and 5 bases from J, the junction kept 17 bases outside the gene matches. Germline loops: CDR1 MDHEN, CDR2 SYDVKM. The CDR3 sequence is CASYPGGYGGGTEAFF. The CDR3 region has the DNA TGTGCCAGCTACCCAGGGGGGTATGGAGGTGGAACTGAAGCTTTCTTT.

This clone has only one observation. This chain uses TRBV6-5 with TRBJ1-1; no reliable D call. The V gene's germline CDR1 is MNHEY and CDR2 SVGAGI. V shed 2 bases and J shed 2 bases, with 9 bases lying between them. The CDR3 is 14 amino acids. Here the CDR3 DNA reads TGTGCCAGCAGTTACCGAACGGTCAACACTGAAGCTTTCTTT. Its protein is CASSYRTVNTEAFF.

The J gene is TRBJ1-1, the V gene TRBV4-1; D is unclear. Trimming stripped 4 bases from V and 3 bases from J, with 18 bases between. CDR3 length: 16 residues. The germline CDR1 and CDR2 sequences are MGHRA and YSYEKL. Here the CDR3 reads CASSPPTFGSDTEAFF. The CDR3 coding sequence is TGCGCCAGCAGCCCCCCCACGTTTGGCAGTGACACTGAAGCTTTCTTT.

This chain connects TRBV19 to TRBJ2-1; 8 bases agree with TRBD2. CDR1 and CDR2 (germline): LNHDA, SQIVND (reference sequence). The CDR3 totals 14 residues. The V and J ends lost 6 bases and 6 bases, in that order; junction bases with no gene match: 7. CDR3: CASRGGAGVNEQFF. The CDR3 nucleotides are TGTGCCAGTAGAGGGGGAGCGGGAGTCAATGAGCAGTTCTTC.

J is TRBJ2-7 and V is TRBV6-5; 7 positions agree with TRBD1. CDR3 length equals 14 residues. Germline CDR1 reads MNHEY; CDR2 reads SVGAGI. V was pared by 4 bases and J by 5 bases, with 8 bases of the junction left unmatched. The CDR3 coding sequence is TGTGCCAGCAGTTTGGATAGGGGGCCCAACGAGCAGTACTTC. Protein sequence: CASSLDRGPNEQYF.

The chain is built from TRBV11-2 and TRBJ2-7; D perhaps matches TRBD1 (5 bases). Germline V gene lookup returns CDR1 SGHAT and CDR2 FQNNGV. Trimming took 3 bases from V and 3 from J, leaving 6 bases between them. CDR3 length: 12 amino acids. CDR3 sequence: CASSLGRYEQYF. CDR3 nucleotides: TGTGCCAGCAGCTTGGGGCGCTACGAGCAGTACTTC.

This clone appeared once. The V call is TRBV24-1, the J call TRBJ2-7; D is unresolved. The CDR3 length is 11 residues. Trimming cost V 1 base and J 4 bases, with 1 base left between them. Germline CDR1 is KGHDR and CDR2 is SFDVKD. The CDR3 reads CATSDFYEQYF. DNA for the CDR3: TGTGCCACCAGTGATTTTTACGAGCAGTACTTC.

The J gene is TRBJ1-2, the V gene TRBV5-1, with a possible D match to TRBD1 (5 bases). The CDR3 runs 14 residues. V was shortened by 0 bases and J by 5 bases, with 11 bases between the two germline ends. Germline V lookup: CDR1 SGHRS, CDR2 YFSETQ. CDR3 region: CASSLGDATYGYTF. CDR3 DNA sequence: TGCGCCAGCAGCTTGGGGGACGCAACGTATGGCTACACCTTC.

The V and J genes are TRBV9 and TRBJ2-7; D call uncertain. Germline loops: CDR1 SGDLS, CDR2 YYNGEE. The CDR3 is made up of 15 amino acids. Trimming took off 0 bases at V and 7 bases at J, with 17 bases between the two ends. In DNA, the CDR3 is TGTGCCAGCAGCGTAGAAGCCCGAGACGTGGGGGAGCAGTACTTC. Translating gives CASSVEARDVGEQYF.

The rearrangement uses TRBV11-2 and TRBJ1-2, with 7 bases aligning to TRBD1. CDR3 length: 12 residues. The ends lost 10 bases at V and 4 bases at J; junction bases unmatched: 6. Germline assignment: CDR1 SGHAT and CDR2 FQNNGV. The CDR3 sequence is CATLDRSYGYTF. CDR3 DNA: TGTGCCACCCTGGACAGGAGCTATGGCTACACCTTC.

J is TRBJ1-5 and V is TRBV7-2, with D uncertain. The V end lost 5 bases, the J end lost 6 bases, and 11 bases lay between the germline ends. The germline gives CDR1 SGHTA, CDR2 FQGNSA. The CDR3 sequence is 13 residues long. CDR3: CASSLTGGQPQHF. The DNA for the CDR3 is TGTGCCAGCAGCCTCACTGGAGGTCAGCCCCAGCATTTT.

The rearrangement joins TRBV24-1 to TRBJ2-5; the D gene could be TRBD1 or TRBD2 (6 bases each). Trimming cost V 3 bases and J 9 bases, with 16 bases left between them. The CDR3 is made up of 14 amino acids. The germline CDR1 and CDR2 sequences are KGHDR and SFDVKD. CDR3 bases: TGTGCCACCAGTGATGGGGCGACGAGGGGGGCCCAGTACTTC. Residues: CATSDGATRGAQYF.

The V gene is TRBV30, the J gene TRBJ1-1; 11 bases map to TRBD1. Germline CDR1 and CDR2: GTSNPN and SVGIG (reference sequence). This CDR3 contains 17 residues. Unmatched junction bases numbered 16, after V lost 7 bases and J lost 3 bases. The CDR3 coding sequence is TGTGCCTTCGAGGGACAGGGGGAGGCCGTGTTGGACACTGAAGCTTTCTTT. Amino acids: CAFEGQGEAVLDTEAFF.

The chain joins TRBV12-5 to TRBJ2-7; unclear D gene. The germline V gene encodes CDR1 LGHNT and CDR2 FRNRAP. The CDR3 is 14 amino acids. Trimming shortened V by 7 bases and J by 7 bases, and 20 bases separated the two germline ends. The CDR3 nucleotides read TGTGCTAGTGCCCCCTCGGGTAGGCCTCGGGAGCAGTACTTC. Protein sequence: CASAPSGRPREQYF. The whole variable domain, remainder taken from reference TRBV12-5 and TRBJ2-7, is DARVTQTPRHKVTEMGQEVTMRCQPILGHNTVFWYRQTMMQGLELLAYFRNRAPLDDSGMPKDRFSAEMPDATLATLKIQPSEPRDSAVYFCASAPSGRPREQYFGPGTRLTVT.